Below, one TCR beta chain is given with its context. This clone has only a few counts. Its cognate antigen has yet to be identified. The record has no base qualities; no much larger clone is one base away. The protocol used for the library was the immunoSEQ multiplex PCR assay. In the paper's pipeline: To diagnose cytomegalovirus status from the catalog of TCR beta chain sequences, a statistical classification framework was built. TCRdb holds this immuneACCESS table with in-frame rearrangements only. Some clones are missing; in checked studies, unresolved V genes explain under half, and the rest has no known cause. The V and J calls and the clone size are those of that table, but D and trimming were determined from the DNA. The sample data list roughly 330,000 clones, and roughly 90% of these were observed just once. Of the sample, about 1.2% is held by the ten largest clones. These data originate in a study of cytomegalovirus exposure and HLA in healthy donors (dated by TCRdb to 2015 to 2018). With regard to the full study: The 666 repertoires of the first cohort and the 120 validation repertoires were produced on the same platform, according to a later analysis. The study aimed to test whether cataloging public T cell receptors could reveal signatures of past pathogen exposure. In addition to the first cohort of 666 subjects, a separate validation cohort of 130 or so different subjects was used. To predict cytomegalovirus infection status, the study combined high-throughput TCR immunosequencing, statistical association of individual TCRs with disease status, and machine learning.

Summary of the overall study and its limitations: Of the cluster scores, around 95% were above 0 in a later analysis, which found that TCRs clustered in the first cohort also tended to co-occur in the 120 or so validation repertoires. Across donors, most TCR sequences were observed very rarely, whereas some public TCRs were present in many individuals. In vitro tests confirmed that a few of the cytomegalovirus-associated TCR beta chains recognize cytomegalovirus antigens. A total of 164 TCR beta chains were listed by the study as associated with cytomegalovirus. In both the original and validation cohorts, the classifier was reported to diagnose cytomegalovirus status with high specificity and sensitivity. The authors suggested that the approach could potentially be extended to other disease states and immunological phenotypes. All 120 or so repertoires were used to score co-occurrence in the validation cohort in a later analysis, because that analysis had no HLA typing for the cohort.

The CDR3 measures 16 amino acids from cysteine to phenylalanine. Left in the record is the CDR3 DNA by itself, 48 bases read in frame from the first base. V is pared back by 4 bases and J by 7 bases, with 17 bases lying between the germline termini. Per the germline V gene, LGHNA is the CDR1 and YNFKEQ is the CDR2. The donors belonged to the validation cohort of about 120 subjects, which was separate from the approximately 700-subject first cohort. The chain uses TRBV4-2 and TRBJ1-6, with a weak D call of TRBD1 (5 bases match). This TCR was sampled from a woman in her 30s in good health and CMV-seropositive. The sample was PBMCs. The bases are TGTGCCAGCAGCCCGGGGGGGGAGGCTCGGAATTCACCCCTCCACTTT. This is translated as CASSPGGEARNSPLHF.